This section outlines one TCR beta chain sequence together with its context. Some clones are missing from TCRdb's copy, which holds only in-frame ones; the method was immunoSEQ multiplex PCR. The table has about 190,000 clones, about 82% seen once. Trimming shortened V by 6 bases and J by 2 bases, and 19 bases separated the two germline ends. The CDR3 runs to 16 residues. Germline loops: CDR1 SEHNR, CDR2 FQNEAQ (reference sequence). This specimen belongs to a study of blood T cell repertoires in COVID-19. The receptor was derived from a woman aged 25 to 39 with acute or convalescent COVID-19. Source material: peripheral blood. The chain uses TRBV7-9 and TRBJ1-1; the D is unclear. Written as DNA, the CDR3 is TGTGCCAGCAGTTCCCACGGTGGGCAGGTAAACACTGAAGCTTTCTTT. This encodes CASSSHGGQVNTEAFF.